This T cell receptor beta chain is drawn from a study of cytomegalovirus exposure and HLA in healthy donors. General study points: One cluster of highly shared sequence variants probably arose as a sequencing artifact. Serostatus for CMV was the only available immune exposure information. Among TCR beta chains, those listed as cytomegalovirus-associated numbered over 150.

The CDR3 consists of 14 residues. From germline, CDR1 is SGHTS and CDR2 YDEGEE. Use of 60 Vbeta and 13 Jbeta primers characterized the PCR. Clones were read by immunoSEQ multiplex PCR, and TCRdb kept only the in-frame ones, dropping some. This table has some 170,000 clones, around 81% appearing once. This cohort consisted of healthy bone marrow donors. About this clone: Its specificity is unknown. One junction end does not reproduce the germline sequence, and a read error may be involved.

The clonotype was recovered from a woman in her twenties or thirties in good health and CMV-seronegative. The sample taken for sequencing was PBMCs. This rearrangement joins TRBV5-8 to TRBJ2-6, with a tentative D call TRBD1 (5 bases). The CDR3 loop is CASSFLPGANGLTF. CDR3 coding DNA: TGTGCCAGCAGCTTTCTACCTGGGGCCAACGGCCTGACTTTC.